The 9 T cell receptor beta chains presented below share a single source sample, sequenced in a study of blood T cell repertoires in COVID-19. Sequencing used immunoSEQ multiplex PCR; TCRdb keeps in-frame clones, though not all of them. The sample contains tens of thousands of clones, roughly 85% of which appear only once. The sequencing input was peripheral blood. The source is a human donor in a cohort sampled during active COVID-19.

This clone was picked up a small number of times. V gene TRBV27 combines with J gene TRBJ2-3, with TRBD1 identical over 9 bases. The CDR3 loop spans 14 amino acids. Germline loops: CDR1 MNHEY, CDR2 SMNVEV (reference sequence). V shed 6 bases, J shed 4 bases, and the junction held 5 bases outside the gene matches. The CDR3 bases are TGTGCCAGCAGCGACAGGGGGACTGCAGATACGCAGTATTTT. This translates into CASSDRGTADTQYF.

CDR3 region: CASKGDRGYEQYF. The CDR3 DNA reads TGTGCCAGCAAGGGGGACAGGGGATACGAGCAGTACTTC. The gene calls are TRBV12-3 or TRBV12-4 and TRBJ2-7; 10 nucleotides line up with TRBD1. The V segment lost 7 bases and the J segment 4 bases; nucleotides outside the gene matches: 4. This CDR3 has 13 residues.

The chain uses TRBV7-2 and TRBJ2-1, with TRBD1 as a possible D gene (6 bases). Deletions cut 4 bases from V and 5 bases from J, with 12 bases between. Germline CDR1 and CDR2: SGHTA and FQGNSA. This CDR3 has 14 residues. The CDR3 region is CASSWGRGNNEQFF. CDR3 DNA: TGTGCCAGCAGCTGGGGGCGAGGAAACAATGAGCAGTTCTTC.

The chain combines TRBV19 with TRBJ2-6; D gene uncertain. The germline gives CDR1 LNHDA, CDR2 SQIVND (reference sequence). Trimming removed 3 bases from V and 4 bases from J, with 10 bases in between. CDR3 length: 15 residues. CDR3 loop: CASSIGLPGANVLTF. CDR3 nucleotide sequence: TGTGCCAGTAGTATCGGTTTACCCGGGGCCAACGTCCTGACTTTC.

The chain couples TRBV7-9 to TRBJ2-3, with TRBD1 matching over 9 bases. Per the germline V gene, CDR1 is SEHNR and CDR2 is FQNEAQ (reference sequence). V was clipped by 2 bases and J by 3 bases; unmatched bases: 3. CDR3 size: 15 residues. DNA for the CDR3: TGTGCCAGCAGCTTATCGGGACAGGGAACAGATACGCAGTATTTT. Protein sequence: CASSLSGQGTDTQYF.

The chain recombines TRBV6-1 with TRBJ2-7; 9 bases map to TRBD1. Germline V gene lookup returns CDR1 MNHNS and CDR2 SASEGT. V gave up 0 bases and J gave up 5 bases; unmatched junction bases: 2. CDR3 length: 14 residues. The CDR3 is CASSEAGTGNEQYF. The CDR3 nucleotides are TGTGCCAGCAGTGAAGCGGGGACAGGGAACGAGCAGTACTTC.

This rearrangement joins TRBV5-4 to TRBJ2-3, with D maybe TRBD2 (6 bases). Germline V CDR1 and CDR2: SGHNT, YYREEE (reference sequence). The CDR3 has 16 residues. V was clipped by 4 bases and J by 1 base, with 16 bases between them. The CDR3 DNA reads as TGTGCCAGCAGCCCGGCCCTGGGCGGGGGCACAGATACGCAGTATTTT. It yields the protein CASSPALGGGTDTQYF.

In DNA form, the CDR3 reads TGTGCCAGTAGGATGACAGGGGGCGGGGAGGAGCAGTACTTC. Translated: CASRMTGGGEEQYF. This chain connects TRBV19 to TRBJ2-7; TRBD1 agrees at 10 bases. CDR1 is LNHDA, CDR2 SQIVND, per germline (reference sequence). V shed 6 bases, J shed 7 bases, and the junction held 9 bases outside the gene matches. The CDR3 contains 14 residues.

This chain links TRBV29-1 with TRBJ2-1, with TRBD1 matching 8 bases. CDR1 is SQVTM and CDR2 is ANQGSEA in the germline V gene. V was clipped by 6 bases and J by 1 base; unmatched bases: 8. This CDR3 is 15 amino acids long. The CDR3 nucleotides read TGCAGCGTGGTTACCGGACAGGGATCCTACAATGAGCAGTTCTTC. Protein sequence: CSVVTGQGSYNEQFF.